This T cell receptor (beta chain) came from a study of cytomegalovirus exposure and HLA in healthy donors (dated by TCRdb to 2016 to 2017). About the investigation overall: An earlier analysis of about 530 of the donors reported 276 Gb of sequence data and 90 million to 120 million unique TCR beta sequences obtained from approximately 180 million T cells. In addition to the first cohort of roughly 670 subjects, a separate validation cohort of 130 or so different subjects was used. A later genetic analysis took genome-wide SNP genotypes for about three fifths of the roughly 700 donors and used that subset as a discovery cohort. Among over 350 genotyped donors of the cohort, an average of approximately 230,000 unique TCR beta nucleotide sequences were sequenced per donor, around 20% of them non-productive. A later analysis re-examined previously published TCR beta repertoires from 610 or so donors and added high-resolution HLA genotyping to investigate patterns of TCR occurrence. Of the 350 to 450 genotyped donors, 65% to 90% fell in the genetic ancestry cluster associated with self-reported Caucasian donors. The study aimed to test whether signatures of past pathogen exposure could be identified by cataloging public T cell receptors. An early release that covered several hundred HLA-typed donors contained approximately 300 gigabases of sequencing data and around 85 million unique TCR sequences. The study used immunosequencing to profile the T cell repertoires of about 670 subjects and linked those repertoires to cytomegalovirus serostatus. Donor age, sex, ethnicity and CMV serostatus were collected together with the repertoire data. An earlier analysis of 587 of the donors used high-throughput TCR beta sequencing to judge whether each TCR beta V gene segment behaved as functional or pseudogenic. The number of typed donors differed by locus: about 620-630 for A, B, C, DRB1 and DQB1; 522 for DQA1; roughly 600 for DPA1; and some 470 for DPB1. HLA typing covered class I and class II loci at four-digit resolution. All discovery cohort repertoires had been generated using a single sequencing platform. High-throughput TCR immunosequencing, statistical association of individual TCRs with disease status, and machine learning were combined to predict cytomegalovirus infection status. About five DR-DQ haplotypes were treated as single units for association and clustering because of strong linkage in the cohort. Rather than drawing on any new phenotypic data, the later analysis identified candidate immune exposures from TCR beta sequences and the way those sequences occurred across donors. Summary of the overall study and its limitations: A few of the identified cytomegalovirus-associated TCR beta chains were confirmed in vitro to be specific for cytomegalovirus antigens. Because HLA typing was unavailable for some donors at each locus, only the typed subset was used in association tests. In a later analysis, HLA-associated TCR beta chains showed more clonal expansion and lower generation probabilities than non-associated chains that were equally common. A group of highly shared sequence variants was considered likely to be a technical artifact of the sequencing pipeline. An association between a missense DCLRE1C variant and V-gene and J-gene trimming of TCR beta chains was found in a later genetic analysis and replicated in an independent cohort. The study gave a list of 150 to 200 TCR beta chains associated with cytomegalovirus. A later analysis associated about 18,000 TCR beta sequences with specific HLA alleles at a false discovery rate of 0.05. According to a later analysis, parvovirus B19, influenza, CMV and Epstein-Barr virus appeared linked to several top co-occurrence clusters. Most CMV-associated TCR beta chains appeared to be HLA-restricted in a later analysis, and the HLA associations seemed to be driven largely by CMV exposure. The cohort was sequenced for TCR beta chains only, and without alpha or paired-chain data the features that could be detected were limited. Linkage disequilibrium might explain the correlated functional status among segregating V segments, but an unknown experimental factor could not be ruled out. Presence/absence analyses assumed roughly uniform sequencing depth across donors, an assumption that may not hold. Broadly in line with IMGT annotations, most TCR beta V segments showed up in productive rearrangements about 87% or about 30% of the time in an earlier analysis of 450 to 750 of the donors. In both the original and validation cohorts, the classifier was reported to diagnose cytomegalovirus status with high specificity and sensitivity. Strong co-occurrence of HLA alleles, especially DR and DQ, made assigning TCR associations to individual alleles difficult. While some public TCRs were present in many individuals, most TCR sequences turned up only very rarely across donors. Because counts were too low, about 17 rarely observed V segments, including chromosome 9 orphons, were excluded from the earlier analysis of fewer than 650 of the donors. The only immune exposure information available for the cohort was CMV serostatus. A further reported finding was that TCR beta sequences accurately predicted the HLA-A and HLA-B alleles for most subjects in the first cohort. The authors suggested that the approach could potentially be generalized to other disease states and immunological phenotypes. A later genetic analysis reported fewer N-insertions in productive TCRs among donors in an Asian-associated ancestry cluster than the roughly 720-donor mean. A later analysis found that TCR association rates varied across HLA loci, with DRB1 alleles showing the most associated TCRs and HLA-C alleles the fewest. Some IMGT-functional V segments, including TRBV6-2 and TRBV6-3, could not be distinguished by the 87-base-pair reads and were therefore excluded.

The library came from the immunoSEQ multiplex PCR assay. For the multiplex PCR, a mixture combining 60 forward primers for TCR Vbeta segments and 13 reverse primers for TCR Jbeta segments was used. A multiplex PCR assay on genomic DNA amplified the CDR3 region of rearranged TCR beta genes. On the Illumina HiSeq System, the amplified TCR beta libraries were sequenced as 87-base-pair reads. On the authors' methods: A later analysis tallied 75 million to 95 million unique TCR beta chains across the approximately 670 repertoires, and about 12 million of those chains were shared by two or more donors. A nearest-neighbor algorithm error-corrected the raw reads and collapsed the reads into unique sequences, merging closely related sequences to remove PCR and sequencing errors. V, D and J gene segments were assigned by aligning CDR3 sequences to IMGT reference sequences. For a sequence to be retained, at least a six-nucleotide match to both a V gene segment and a J gene segment was required. A rearrangement counted as productive if the CDR3 had no stop codons and remained in frame with V and J, and every other rearrangement counted as non-productive. CDR3 was defined according to IMGT convention as the region running from the second conserved V-encoded cysteine to the conserved J-encoded phenylalanine. In an earlier analysis of roughly 610 of the donors, sequences lacking an unambiguous match to a single V gene segment were excluded. An earlier analysis of 550 to 650 of the donors classified V segments as functional when productive rearrangements were above 56.7% and as segregating when the standard deviation between donors was above 5%. A statistical classification framework was built for diagnosing cytomegalovirus status from the catalog of TCR beta chain sequences. A later analysis assigned V and J genes by comparing TCR nucleotide sequences with IMGT/GENE-DB human TR gene sequences. In a later analysis, CDR3 sequences and most-parsimonious VDJ recombination scenarios were assigned using the TCRdist pipeline. In a later analysis, each TCR beta chain was defined by its CDR3 amino acid sequence together with its V-gene family, and reads lacking a unique V-gene family were excluded. To address suspected cross-contamination and a sequencing artifact, a later analysis removed some 620 highly shared, low-generation-probability nucleotide sequences. In a later analysis, a clonal expansion index was calculated for each public chain from normalized within-repertoire ranks of inferred template counts. In a later analysis, generation probabilities were computed using a VDJ recombination model fitted to out-of-frame rearrangements, and the results were checked against IGoR. In a later analysis, hypergeometric tests were used to score TCR-TCR, TCR-HLA and TCR-CMV co-occurrence, with a repertoire-size bias correction applied to TCR pairs. To estimate false discovery rates, a later analysis permuted the HLA or CMV assignments 20 times. A later analysis grouped co-occurring TCRs with DBSCAN, adding TCRdist sequence similarity when clustering within HLA-allele-positive subsets. For co-occurrence clustering, repertoires with fewer than 30,000 or more than 120,000 public chains were excluded, along with five repertoires with anomalous nucleotide sharing. Imported from immuneACCESS, the table was reduced by TCRdb to in-frame sequences with V and J called. These copies leave out some clones; in studies compared against another copy, an unresolved V gene accounts for under half, and the cause of the remainder is not known. V and J calls and clone size come straight from that table; D and trimming were deduced from the DNA. The sample contains 150,000 to 200,000 clones, around four fifths of them found a single time. The ten biggest clones cover 2.5% to 4% of the sample.

With respect to this clone: What antigen it recognizes has not been identified. It has no much larger one-base neighbor in the sample; base qualities were not kept.

The cohort comprised fewer than 750 healthy bone marrow donors. At the time of sampling, every cohort member was nominally healthy, though immune exposures that went unrecorded were likely present. The donor was CMV seronegative and belonged to the group of 352 seronegative cohort members. A peripheral blood sample was collected from each donor, and TCR beta sequencing was performed on peripheral blood mononuclear cells. The Qiagen DNeasy Blood Extraction Kit was used to extract genomic DNA from the blood cell samples. Trimming accounts for 3 bases at V and 7 bases at J, while the number of junction bases matched to no gene is 7. CDR1 LNHNV and CDR2 YYDKDF were looked up in the germline V gene (reference sequence). The CDR3, from cysteine to phenylalanine, totals 15 residues. Only CDR3 DNA is held: 45 bases, read in frame from base 1.

The clonotype was recovered from a female donor in good health and CMV-seronegative. Material for sequencing was PBMCs. The sequence links TRBV15 to TRBJ1-1; 11 central nucleotides agree with TRBD1. For the CDR3, the sequence is CATSSRDRGLIEAFF. The DNA sequence is TGTGCCACCAGCAGCCGGGACAGGGGGTTAATTGAAGCTTTCTTT.